These 32 T cell receptor beta chains were all obtained from the same sample, sequenced in a study of PD-1 blockade in classical Hodgkin lymphoma. Sequencing was performed with immunoSEQ multiplex PCR; in TCRdb, only in-frame clones are kept and a portion is missing. The data contain tens of thousands of clones, about 76% of them singletons. All patients relapsed after autologous stem cell transplantation, and brentuximab vedotin exposure varied. Source: peripheral blood mononuclear cells (PBMCs), taken before the second cycle of nivolumab. These receptors were taken from a human donor with classical Hodgkin lymphoma.

This chain uses TRBV7-9 with TRBJ2-1; 7 positions agree with TRBD1. The length of the CDR3 is 16 residues. Germline CDR1 SEHNR, CDR2 FQNEAQ (reference sequence). V was clipped by 0 bases and J by 8 bases; unmatched bases: 10. The CDR3 DNA is TGTGCCAGCAGCTTAGCCCAGACAGGGTGGATGGATGAGCAGTTCTTC. It codes for CASSLAQTGWMDEQFF.

The V and J genes are TRBV30 and TRBJ2-3, with D tentatively TRBD2 (6 bases). V was trimmed by 2 bases and J by 2 bases, leaving 23 bases between them. CDR3 length: 18 residues. The germline CDR1 and CDR2 sequences are GTSNPN and SVGIG (reference sequence). The chain's CDR3 is CAWSTVFVGDSPTDTQYF. DNA for the CDR3: TGTGCCTGGAGTACGGTTTTCGTGGGGGACTCACCCACAGATACGCAGTATTTT.

J is TRBJ1-1 and V is TRBV6-1; 10 nucleotides align to TRBD1. Germline CDR1 MNHNS, CDR2 SASEGT. CDR3 length: 12 amino acids. Trimming removed 10 bases from V and 3 bases from J; junction bases left unmatched: 2. The CDR3 region has the DNA TGTGCCACCGGACAGGGGGACACTGAAGCTTTCTTT. Encoded protein: CATGQGDTEAFF.

The chain couples TRBV5-6 to TRBJ2-2, with D possibly matching TRBD1 (6 bases). The germline gives CDR1 SGHDT, CDR2 YYEEEE. The V end was cut by 0 bases, the J end by 1 base, with 10 bases between. This CDR3 comprises 16 residues. Here the CDR3 DNA reads TGTGCCAGCAGCTTGGAACCGGGACAGAACACCGGGGAGCTGTTTTTT. Protein: CASSLEPGQNTGELFF.

This chain connects TRBV19 to TRBJ2-1; no clear D gene. The CDR3 loop spans 13 amino acids. V shed 1 base and J shed 2 bases, with 3 bases lying between them. CDR1 and CDR2 from the germline V gene are LNHDA and SQIVND (reference sequence). DNA for the CDR3: TGTGCCAGTAGTATAGCTACCTACAATGAGCAGTTCTTC. Translation gives CASSIATYNEQFF.

This clone showed up just a few times. The chain couples TRBV25-1 to TRBJ2-7; TRBD1 might be the D (6 bases). Germline values: CDR1 MGHDK, CDR2 SYGVNS. The CDR3 contains 15 residues. V gave up 3 bases and J gave up 3 bases, with 15 bases separating them. As DNA, the CDR3 is TGTGCCAGCAGTGAGTGGGCAGGGGAAGGCTACGAGCAGTACTTC. Amino acids: CASSEWAGEGYEQYF.

This clone was seen once. This rearrangement joins TRBV5-1 to TRBJ1-2, with 8 bases fitting TRBD1. V trimming: 4 bases; J trimming: 5 bases; junction bases outside the gene matches: 13. The V gene's germline CDR1 is SGHRS and CDR2 YFSETQ. The CDR3 spans 16 residues. The CDR3 DNA reads TGCGCCAGCAGCCATGGACAGGGCGGGTTGGAATATGGCTACACCTTC. Translated, it gives CASSHGQGGLEYGYTF.

This clone occurred a few times. The chain carries TRBV7-9 and TRBJ1-4; D unresolved. The ends were cut back, 5 bases at V and 8 bases at J, with 18 bases in the middle. The CDR3 consists of 15 residues. The germline V gene encodes CDR1 SEHNR and CDR2 FQNEAQ (reference sequence). The CDR3 reads CASSQEWHVGEKLFF. CDR3 DNA sequence: TGTGCCAGCAGCCAGGAATGGCACGTGGGGGAAAAACTGTTTTTT.

This sequence joins TRBV27 and TRBJ1-2; 8 bases map to TRBD1. V lost 8 bases, J lost 4 bases, and 3 bases stayed unmatched. The CDR3 runs to 12 residues. Germline V gene lookup returns CDR1 MNHEY and CDR2 SMNVEV (reference sequence). The CDR3 nucleotides read TGTGCCAGCCCAGGGGGCCTCTATGGCTACACCTTC. Its translation: CASPGGLYGYTF.

The sample holds one count of this clone. J is TRBJ2-5 and V is TRBV6-1; the match to TRBD2 covers 13 bases. V was pared by 4 bases and J by 7 bases, with 9 bases of the junction left unmatched. Looked up from germline, CDR1 is MNHNS and CDR2 is SASEGT. The CDR3 consists of 16 residues. The CDR3 DNA sequence: TGTGCCAGCAGTGTCTTTGGACTAGCGGGGGTTGGGACCCAGTACTTC. Its protein product is CASSVFGLAGVGTQYF.

This chain connects TRBV10-3 to TRBJ2-1; the D gene is possibly TRBD2 (5 bases). The CDR3 length is 15 residues. Trimming pared 10 bases from V and 5 bases from J, leaving 21 bases between. CDR1 is ENHRY, CDR2 SYGVKD, per germline. The chain's CDR3 is CATINRLNLDNEQFF. The CDR3 DNA reads as TGTGCCACCATAAACCGACTAAACCTCGACAATGAGCAGTTCTTC.

This clone has a handful of counts. V and J are TRBV7-6 and TRBJ2-3, with 7 bases fitting TRBD1. This CDR3 is built from 14 residues. The V gene end was trimmed by 2 bases and the J gene end by 7 bases; junction bases not matched to a gene: 6. Germline CDR1 SGHVS, CDR2 FNYEAQ. CDR3 DNA: TGTGCCAGCAGCTTACCAGGGGGTCTCCATACGCAGTATTTT. As protein: CASSLPGGLHTQYF.

This chain uses TRBV5-6 with TRBJ1-2; TRBD1 might be the D (5 bases). The length of the CDR3 is 16 residues. V was pared by 0 bases and J by 8 bases, with 20 bases between. Germline loops: CDR1 SGHDT, CDR2 YYEEEE. The CDR3 DNA reads as TGTGCCAGCAGCTTGGGGACAAGGTTTACTCTACAGGGCTACACCTTC. Translated: CASSLGTRFTLQGYTF.

The chain uses TRBV7-3 and TRBJ2-1; the D gene could be TRBD1 or TRBD2 (5 bases each). Germline V gene lookup returns CDR1 SGHTA and CDR2 FQGTGA. The CDR3 contains 13 residues. Trimming stripped 5 bases from V and 6 bases from J, with 11 bases between. The CDR3 region is CASSRGRGNEQFF. Written as DNA, the CDR3 is TGTGCCAGCAGCCGGGGACGGGGCAATGAGCAGTTCTTC. The full variable domain, rest sourced from reference TRBV7-3 and TRBJ2-1, is GAGVSQTPSNKVTEKGKYVELRCDPISGHTALYWYRQSLGQGPEFLIYFQGTGAADDSGLPNDRFFAVRPEGSVSTLKIQRTERGDSAVYLCASSRGRGNEQFFGPGTRLTVL.

The gene calls are TRBV7-3 and TRBJ2-3; 8 bases agree with TRBD1. Germline loops: CDR1 SGHTA, CDR2 FQGTGA. The CDR3 has 15 residues. V was clipped by 3 bases and J by 1 base; unmatched bases: 3. DNA of the CDR3: TGTGCCAGCAGCTTTGACAGGGGAGGCACAGATACGCAGTATTTT. This encodes CASSFDRGGTDTQYF.

This clone was seen a handful of times. The chain has TRBV7-2 and TRBJ2-1; D not certain. The CDR3 covers 13 residues. Trimming took off 5 bases at V and 6 bases at J, with 11 bases between the two ends. Germline V gene lookup returns CDR1 SGHTA and CDR2 FQGNSA. The chain's CDR3 is CASSLLPGNEQFF. As DNA, the CDR3 is TGTGCCAGCAGCCTCCTTCCGGGCAATGAGCAGTTCTTC.

The chain is built from TRBV9 and TRBJ2-3, with D perhaps given as TRBD1 or TRBD2 (7 bases each). Trimming cost V 4 bases and J 6 bases, with 18 bases left between them. This CDR3 comprises 15 residues. Per the germline V gene, CDR1 is SGDLS and CDR2 is YYNGEE. This CDR3 reads CASSQGGDAWDTQYF. CDR3 DNA sequence: TGTGCCAGCAGCCAGGGGGGGGACGCTTGGGATACGCAGTATTTT.

The gene calls are TRBV6-5 and TRBJ1-2; D not resolved. Germline V lookup: CDR1 MNHEY, CDR2 SVGAGI. V shed 1 base and J shed 4 bases, with 13 bases lying between them. The CDR3 length is 15 residues. The CDR3 loop is CASSYYQGNGYGYTF. The CDR3 coding sequence is TGTGCCAGCAGTTACTATCAAGGGAACGGCTATGGCTACACCTTC.

This sequence joins TRBV19 and TRBJ1-1; 8 bases fit TRBD1. With 5 bases clipped from V and 1 base from J, the junction kept 9 bases outside the gene matches. Germline V gene sequence: CDR1 LNHDA, CDR2 SQIVND (reference sequence). This CDR3 has 16 amino acids. The CDR3 region has the DNA TGTGCCAGTAGTTTCAGGACAGGGAAAGCGAACACTGAAGCTTTCTTT. Amino acids: CASSFRTGKANTEAFF.

This sequence joins TRBV27 and TRBJ1-1; 8 bases align to TRBD1. The CDR3 has 15 residues. The V gene's germline CDR1 is MNHEY and CDR2 SMNVEV (reference sequence). Germline trimming cut 4 bases from V and 7 bases from J; bases unmatched to any gene: 11. Here the CDR3 DNA reads TGTGCCAGCAGTTACACCCCCCAGGGGGCGCATGAAGCTTTCTTT. It yields the protein CASSYTPQGAHEAFF.

The CDR3 is CASSFRLAGGLGNNEQFF. CDR3 sequence (DNA): TGCGCCAGCAGCTTTAGACTAGCGGGGGGGCTAGGAAACAATGAGCAGTTCTTC. V and J are TRBV4-1 and TRBJ2-1, with 14 bases fitting TRBD2. The CDR3 sequence is 18 residues long. CDR1 and CDR2 from the germline V gene are MGHRA and YSYEKL. V was pared by 5 bases and J by 5 bases, with 11 bases of the junction left unmatched.

Points on this clone: One junction end does not reproduce the germline sequence, and a read error may be involved. This sequence joins TRBV7-9 and TRBJ2-7; D may be TRBD1 (6 bases). Germline V gene lookup returns CDR1 SEHNR and CDR2 FQNEAQ (reference sequence). CDR3 length: 16 residues. CDR3 residues: CASSLAQGTISYEQYF. The CDR3 region has the DNA TGTGCCAGCAGCCTAGCCCAGGGGACCATCTCCTACGAGCAGTACTTC.

For this clone: Being one base from a much bigger clone, this may be a read error. The chain couples TRBV4-2 to TRBJ1-4; a possible D gene is TRBD1 (5 bases). Trimming cost V 0 bases and J 7 bases, with 15 bases left between them. From germline, CDR1 is LGHNA and CDR2 YNFKEQ. The CDR3 spans 16 residues. The CDR3 is CASSQDVTYQGEKLFF. CDR3 nucleotides: TGTGCCAGCAGCCAAGATGTAACCTACCAGGGTGAAAAACTGTTTTTT.

The chain joins TRBV13 to TRBJ1-4; TRBD1 agrees at 7 bases. V lost 5 bases, J lost 5 bases, and 5 bases stayed unmatched. Germline CDR1 PRHDT, CDR2 FYEKMQ (reference sequence). The length of the CDR3 is 14 residues. CDR3 sequence reads: CASSLRQGNEKLFF. In nucleotides, the CDR3 is TGTGCCAGCAGCCTCCGACAGGGAAATGAAAAACTGTTTTTT.

V usage is TRBV4-2 and J usage is TRBJ1-6, with a possible D match to TRBD1 (5 bases). The V gene's germline CDR1 is LGHNA and CDR2 YNFKEQ. The CDR3 length is 12 residues. V dropped 4 bases and J dropped 17 bases, with 15 bases sitting between them. The CDR3 loop reads CASSPGTAIFHF. CDR3 sequence (DNA): TGTGCCAGCAGCCCCGGGACCGCAATTTTCCACTTT.

This clone was seen just once. Mismatch with germline at one junction end may stem from a read error. CDR3 region: CASSWGLDYGYTF. In DNA, the CDR3 is TGTGCCAGCAGTTGGGGTCTGGACTACGGCTACACCTTC. The chain recombines TRBV27 with TRBJ1-2; D uncertain. The V gene's germline CDR1 is MNHEY and CDR2 SMNVEV (reference sequence). This CDR3 has 13 residues.

The chain has TRBV9 and TRBJ2-3, with D possibly matching TRBD2 (6 bases). The CDR3 runs to 15 residues. Trimming cost V 0 bases and J 0 bases, with 8 bases left between them. CDR1 and CDR2 from the germline V gene are SGDLS and YYNGEE. The CDR3: CASSVASGSTDTQYF. The CDR3, as DNA: TGTGCCAGCAGCGTAGCCAGCGGGAGCACAGATACGCAGTATTTT. The full variable domain, with the rest looked up from reference TRBV9 and TRBJ2-3, is DSGVTQTPKHLITATGQRVTLRCSPRSGDLSVYWYQQSLDQGLQFLIQYYNGEERAKGNILERFSAQQFPDLHSELNLSSLELGDSALYFCASSVASGSTDTQYFGPGTRLTVL.

V gene TRBV19 combines with J gene TRBJ2-1; 11 bases fit TRBD2. The CDR3 is 15 amino acids. With V trimmed by 4 bases and J by 8 bases, 7 bases remained unmatched. The germline V gene has CDR1 LNHDA and CDR2 SQIVND (reference sequence). CDR3 in amino acids: CASSTTSGERDEQFF. CDR3 bases: TGTGCCAGTAGTACGACTAGCGGGGAGAGGGATGAGCAGTTCTTC.

The chain couples TRBV6-5 to TRBJ2-2; 8 bases map to TRBD1. Germline CDR1 is MNHEY and CDR2 is SVGAGI. The CDR3 totals 15 residues. Unmatched junction bases numbered 6, after V lost 4 bases and J lost 5 bases. CDR3 DNA sequence: TGTGCCAGCAGTTGGACAGGGCTGGGGACCGGGGAGCTGTTTTTT. Translated, it gives CASSWTGLGTGELFF.

This chain joins TRBV28 and TRBJ1-5, with 7 bases aligning to TRBD1. The CDR3 sequence is 13 residues long. The V gene's germline CDR1 is MDHEN and CDR2 SYDVKM. The trim removed 7 bases at V and 8 bases at J, leaving 8 bases unmatched. CDR3 amino acids: CASTDRVNEPQHF. As DNA, the CDR3 is TGTGCCAGCACCGACAGGGTAAATGAGCCCCAGCATTTT.

The chain combines TRBV4-3 with TRBJ1-1; no clear D gene. The V gene lost 0 bases and the J gene lost 5 bases, with 7 bases spanning the gap. From germline, CDR1 is LGHNA and CDR2 YSLEER. CDR3 length: 13 amino acids. CDR3 residues: CASSQEDETEAFF. CDR3 nucleotides: TGCGCCAGCAGCCAAGAGGATGAGACTGAAGCTTTCTTT.

This clone was counted between two and nine times. J is TRBJ2-7 and V is TRBV7-6; D is perhaps TRBD1 (6 bases). The germline gives CDR1 SGHVS, CDR2 FNYEAQ. Trimming took 0 bases from V and 2 from J, leaving 11 bases between them. This CDR3 comprises 15 residues. The chain's CDR3 is CASSLATGTTYEQYF. The CDR3 DNA reads as TGTGCCAGCAGCTTAGCGACAGGCACCACCTACGAGCAGTACTTC.